This TCR beta chain was found in a study of blood T cell repertoires in COVID-19. Across the study: Donors in the United States, Italy and Spain gave samples during acute or convalescent COVID-19. T cells, B-cell-depleted T cells, or PBMCs provided the cDNA or gDNA that served as material.

Clones were read by immunoSEQ multiplex PCR, and TCRdb kept only the in-frame ones, dropping some. The table includes about 200,000 clones, over 75% detected once. CDR3 length: 16 amino acids. Germline V lookup: CDR1 SGHRS, CDR2 YFSETQ. J gave up 7 bases and V 3 bases, and 9 bases lay outside the gene matches. V usage is TRBV5-1 and J usage is TRBJ2-1; 11 bases fit TRBD2. Sequenced input: peripheral blood. The clonotype comes from a man between 45 and 60 years old with acute or convalescent COVID-19. CDR3 residues: CASSSLPTSGVNEQFF. Here the CDR3 DNA reads TGCGCCAGCAGCTCACTCCCGACTAGCGGGGTTAATGAGCAGTTCTTC.